This passage covers 6 T cell receptor beta chains from one sample sequenced in a study of blood T cells in healthy people across ages. Combining a sample-barcoded 5' primer with a J-beta primer mix, a second PCR ran for about 7 to 12 cycles. Using its own MiXCR run on the 5' RACE reads, TCRdb lists one record per CDR3 protein. This table holds about 800,000 distinct CDR3 sequences, 25% found once. The sample also formed part of further work on T cells of mothers and their children.

The sequenced sample was blood. These receptor sequences come from a boy between 10 and 17 years old in good health.

On this clonotype: The final CDR3 position lacks the conserved phenylalanine or tryptophan, pointing to a likely read error. J is TRBJ2-5 and V is TRBV5-1, with TRBD2 matching over 12 bases. Germline CDR1 and CDR2: SGHRS and YFSETQ. After removal of 4 bases from V and 3 bases from J, the junction contained 7 bases not matched to a gene. The CDR3 length is 16 residues. CDR3 protein: CASSMTSGSAEETQYS. CDR3 coding DNA: TGCGCCAGCAGCATGACTAGCGGGAGCGCGGAAGAGACCCAGTACTCC.

There are many counts of this clonotype. J is TRBJ2-5 and V is TRBV7-2, with D perhaps matching TRBD1 (6 bases). Germline values: CDR1 SGHTA, CDR2 FQGNSA. Deletions cut 4 bases from V and 2 bases from J, with 17 bases between. This CDR3 comprises 16 residues. The CDR3 is CASSSISRTAQETQYF. Written as DNA, the CDR3 is TGTGCCAGCAGCTCTATCTCGCGGACAGCACAAGAGACCCAGTACTTC. Full variable domain (outside the CDR3, taken from reference TRBV7-2 and TRBJ2-5): GAGVSQSPSNKVTEKGKDVELRCDPISGHTALYWYRQSLGQGLEFLIYFQGNSAPDKSGLPSDRFSAERTGGSVSTLTIQRTQQEDSAVYLCASSSISRTAQETQYFGPGTRLLVL.

This clonotype came up a few times. The chain has TRBV7-9 and TRBJ1-1; 10 bases are shared with TRBD1. V dropped 5 bases and J dropped 7; count of bases not matched to a gene: 10. The CDR3 consists of 15 residues. Germline V gene lookup returns CDR1 SEHNR and CDR2 FQNEAQ (reference sequence). This chain's CDR3 is CASSPLTGGVNEAFF. The CDR3 coding sequence is TGTGCCAGCAGCCCCTTGACAGGGGGCGTTAATGAAGCTTTCTTT.

The rearrangement uses TRBV7-6 and TRBJ2-6, with D tentatively TRBD1 (6 bases). Germline V lookup: CDR1 SGHVS, CDR2 FNYEAQ. Deletions cut 10 bases from V and 4 bases from J, with 14 bases between. This CDR3 has 14 amino acids. CDR3 amino acids: CATGWGTGANVLTF. In nucleotides, the CDR3 is TGTGCCACCGGTTGGGGGACAGGGGCCAACGTCCTGACTTTC.

CDR3 in DNA: TGTGCCATCAGTGAGACCCCGGTGACGCCAGGAAGGGAAAAACTGTTTTTT. It specifies CAISETPVTPGREKLFF. The V and J genes are TRBV10-3 and TRBJ1-4; D is unclear. Deletions cut 2 bases from V and 8 bases from J, with 21 bases between. This CDR3 is built from 17 residues. Germline V gene sequence: CDR1 ENHRY, CDR2 SYGVKD.

The rearrangement links TRBV7-2 to TRBJ1-3; D perhaps matches TRBD1 (5 bases). This CDR3 comprises 15 residues. The V end lost 3 bases, the J end lost 4 bases, and 13 bases lay between the germline ends. Germline CDR1 reads SGHTA; CDR2 reads FQGNSA. CDR3 residues: CASSFDSQVGNTIYF. The DNA of the CDR3 is TGTGCCAGCAGCTTCGACAGCCAAGTGGGAAACACCATATATTTT.